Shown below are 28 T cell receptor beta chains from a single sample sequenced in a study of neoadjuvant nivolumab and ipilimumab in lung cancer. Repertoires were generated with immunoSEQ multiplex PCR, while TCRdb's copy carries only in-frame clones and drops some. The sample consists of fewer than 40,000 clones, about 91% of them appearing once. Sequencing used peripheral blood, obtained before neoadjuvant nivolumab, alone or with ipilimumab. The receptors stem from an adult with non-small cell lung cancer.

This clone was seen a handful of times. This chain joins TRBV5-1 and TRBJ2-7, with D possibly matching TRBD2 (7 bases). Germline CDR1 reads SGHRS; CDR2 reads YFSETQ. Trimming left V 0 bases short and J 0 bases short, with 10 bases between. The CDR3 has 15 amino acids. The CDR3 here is CASSLVAGASYEQYF. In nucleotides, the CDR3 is TGCGCCAGCAGCTTGGTGGCGGGGGCCTCCTACGAGCAGTACTTC. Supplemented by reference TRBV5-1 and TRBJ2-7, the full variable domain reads KAGVTQTPRYLIKTRGQQVTLSCSPISGHRSVSWYQQTPGQGLQFLFEYFSETQRNKGNFPGRFSGRQFSNSRSEMNVSTLELGDSALYLCASSLVAGASYEQYFGPGTRLTVT.

The CDR3 here is CASSERGQGQETQYF. Written as DNA, the CDR3 is TGCGCCAGCAGTGAACGTGGGCAGGGCCAAGAGACCCAGTACTTC. The chain couples TRBV10-2 to TRBJ2-5; D perhaps matches TRBD1 (5 bases). V shed 3 bases and J shed 1 base, with 12 bases lying between them. Looked up from germline, CDR1 is WSHSY and CDR2 is SAAADI. The length of the CDR3 is 15 residues.

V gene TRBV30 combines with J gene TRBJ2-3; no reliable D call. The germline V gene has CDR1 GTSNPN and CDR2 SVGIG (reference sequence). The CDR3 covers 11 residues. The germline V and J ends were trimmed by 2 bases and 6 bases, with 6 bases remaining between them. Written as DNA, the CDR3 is TGTGCCTGGAGTAATCCGGATACGCAGTATTTT. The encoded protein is CAWSNPDTQYF. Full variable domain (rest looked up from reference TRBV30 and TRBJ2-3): SQTIHQWPATLVQPVGSPLSLECTVEGTSNPNLYWYRQAAGRGLQLLFYSVGIGQISSEVPQNLSASRPQDRQFILSSKKLLLSDSGFYLCAWSNPDTQYFGPGTRLTVL.

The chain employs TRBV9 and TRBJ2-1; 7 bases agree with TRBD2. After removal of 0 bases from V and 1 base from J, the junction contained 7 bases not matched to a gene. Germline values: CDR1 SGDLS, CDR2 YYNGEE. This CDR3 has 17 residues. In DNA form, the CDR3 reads TGTGCCAGCAGCGTAGCATCAAGCGGGATGTCCTACAATGAGCAGTTCTTC. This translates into CASSVASSGMSYNEQFF.

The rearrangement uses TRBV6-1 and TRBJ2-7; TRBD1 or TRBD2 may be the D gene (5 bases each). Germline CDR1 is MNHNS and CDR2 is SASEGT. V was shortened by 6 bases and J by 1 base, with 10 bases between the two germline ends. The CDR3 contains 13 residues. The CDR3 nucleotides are TGTGCCAGCAGGCCGGGGCCGTCCTACGAGCAGTACTTC. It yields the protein CASRPGPSYEQYF.

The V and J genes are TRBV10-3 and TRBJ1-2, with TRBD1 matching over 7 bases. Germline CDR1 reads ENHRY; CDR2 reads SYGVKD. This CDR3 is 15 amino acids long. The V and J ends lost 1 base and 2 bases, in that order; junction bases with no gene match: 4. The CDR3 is CAISELGGSNYGYTF. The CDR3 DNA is TGTGCCATCAGTGAGTTAGGGGGCAGCAACTATGGCTACACCTTC.

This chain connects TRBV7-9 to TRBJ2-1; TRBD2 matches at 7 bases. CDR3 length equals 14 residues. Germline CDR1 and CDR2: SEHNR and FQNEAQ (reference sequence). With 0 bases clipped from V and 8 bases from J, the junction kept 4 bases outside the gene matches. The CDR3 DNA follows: TGTGCCAGCAGCTTAGCGGGAGGGCCGGATGAGCAGTTCTTC. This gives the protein CASSLAGGPDEQFF.

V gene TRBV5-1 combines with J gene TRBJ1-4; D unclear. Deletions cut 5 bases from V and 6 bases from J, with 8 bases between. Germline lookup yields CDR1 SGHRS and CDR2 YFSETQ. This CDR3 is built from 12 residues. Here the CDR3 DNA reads TGCGCCAGCAGTATAGACGATGAAAAACTGTTTTTT. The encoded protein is CASSIDDEKLFF.

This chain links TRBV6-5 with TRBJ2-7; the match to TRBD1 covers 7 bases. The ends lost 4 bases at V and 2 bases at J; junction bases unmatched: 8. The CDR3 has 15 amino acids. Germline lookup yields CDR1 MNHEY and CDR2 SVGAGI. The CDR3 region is CASSSRDRIPYEQYF. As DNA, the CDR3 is TGTGCCAGCAGTTCCCGGGACAGAATCCCCTACGAGCAGTACTTC.

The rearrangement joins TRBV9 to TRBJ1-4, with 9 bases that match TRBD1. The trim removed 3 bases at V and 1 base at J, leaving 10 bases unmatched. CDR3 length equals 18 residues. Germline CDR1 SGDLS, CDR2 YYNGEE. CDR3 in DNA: TGTGCCAGCAGCGAGGGTAGGGGACAGGGCGGAACTAATGAAAAACTGTTTTTT. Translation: CASSEGRGQGGTNEKLFF.

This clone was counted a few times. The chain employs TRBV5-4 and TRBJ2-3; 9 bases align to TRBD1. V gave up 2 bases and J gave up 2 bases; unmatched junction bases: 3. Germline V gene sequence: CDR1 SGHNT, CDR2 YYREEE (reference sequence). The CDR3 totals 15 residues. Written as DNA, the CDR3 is TGTGCCAGCAGCTTTGGACAGGGGCTCACAGATACGCAGTATTTT. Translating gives CASSFGQGLTDTQYF.

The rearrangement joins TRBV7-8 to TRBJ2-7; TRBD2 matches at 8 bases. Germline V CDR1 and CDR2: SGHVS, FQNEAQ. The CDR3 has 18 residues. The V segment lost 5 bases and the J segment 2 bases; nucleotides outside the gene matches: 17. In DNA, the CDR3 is TGTGCCAGCAGCCCCCCGGGGCTGCGGGAGGATTCCCCCTACGAGCAGTACTTC. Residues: CASSPPGLREDSPYEQYF.

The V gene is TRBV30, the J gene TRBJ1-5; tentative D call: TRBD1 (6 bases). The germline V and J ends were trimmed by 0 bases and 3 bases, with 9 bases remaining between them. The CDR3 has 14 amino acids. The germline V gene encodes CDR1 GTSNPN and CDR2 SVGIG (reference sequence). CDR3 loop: CAWSVKGVNQPQHF. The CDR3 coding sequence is TGTGCCTGGAGTGTCAAGGGGGTCAATCAGCCCCAGCATTTT.

The CDR3 nucleotides read TGCGCCAGCAGCTGGGAGATGAACACTGAAGCTTTCTTT. This translates into CASSWEMNTEAFF. The rearrangement links TRBV5-1 to TRBJ1-1; D is uncertain. This CDR3 has 13 amino acids. Germline V gene data show CDR1 as SGHRS and CDR2 as YFSETQ. The V end lost 3 bases, the J end lost 0 bases, and 6 bases lay between the germline ends.

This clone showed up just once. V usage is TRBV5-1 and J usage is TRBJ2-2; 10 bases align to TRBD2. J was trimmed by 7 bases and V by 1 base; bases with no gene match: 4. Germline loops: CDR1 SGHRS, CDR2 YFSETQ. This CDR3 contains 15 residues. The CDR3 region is CASSLTASGSGELFF. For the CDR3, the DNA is TGCGCCAGCAGCTTGACAGCTAGCGGGAGCGGGGAGCTGTTTTTT.

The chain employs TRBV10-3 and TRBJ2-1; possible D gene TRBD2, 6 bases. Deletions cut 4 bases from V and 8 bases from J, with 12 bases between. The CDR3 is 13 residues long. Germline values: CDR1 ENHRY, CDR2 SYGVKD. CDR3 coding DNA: TGTGCCATCAGTGGAATGGGCGGGGATGAGCAGTTCTTC. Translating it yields CAISGMGGDEQFF.

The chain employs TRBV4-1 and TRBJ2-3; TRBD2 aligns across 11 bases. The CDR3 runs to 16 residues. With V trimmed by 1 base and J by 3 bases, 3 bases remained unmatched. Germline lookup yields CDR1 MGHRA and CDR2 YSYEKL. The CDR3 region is CASSQVLAGATDTQYF. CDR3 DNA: TGCGCCAGCAGCCAAGTACTAGCGGGAGCGACAGATACGCAGTATTTT.

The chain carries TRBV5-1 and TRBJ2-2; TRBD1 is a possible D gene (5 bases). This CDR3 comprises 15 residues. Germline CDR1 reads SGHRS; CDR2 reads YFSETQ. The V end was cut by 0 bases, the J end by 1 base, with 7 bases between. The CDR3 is CASSLVGQNTGELFF. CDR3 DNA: TGCGCCAGCAGCTTGGTTGGACAGAACACCGGGGAGCTGTTTTTT.

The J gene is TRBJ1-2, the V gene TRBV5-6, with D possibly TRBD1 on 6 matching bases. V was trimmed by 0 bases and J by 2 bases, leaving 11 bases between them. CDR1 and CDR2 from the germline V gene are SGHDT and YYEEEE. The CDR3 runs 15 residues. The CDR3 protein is CASSLDAGGNYGYTF. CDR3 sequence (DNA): TGTGCCAGCAGCTTGGATGCGGGGGGCAACTATGGCTACACCTTC.

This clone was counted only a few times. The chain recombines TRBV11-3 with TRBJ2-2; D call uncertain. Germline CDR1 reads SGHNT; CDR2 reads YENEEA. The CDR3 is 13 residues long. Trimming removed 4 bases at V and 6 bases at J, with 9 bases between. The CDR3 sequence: CASSSLRAGELFF. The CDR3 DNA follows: TGTGCCAGCAGCTCCCTCCGGGCCGGGGAGCTGTTTTTT. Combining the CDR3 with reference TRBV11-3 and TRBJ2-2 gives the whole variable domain EAGVVQSPRYKIIEKKQPVAFWCNPISGHNTLYWYLQNLGQGPELLIRYENEEAVDDSQLPKDRFSAERLKGVDSTLKIQPAELGDSAVYLCASSSLRAGELFFGEGSRLTVL.

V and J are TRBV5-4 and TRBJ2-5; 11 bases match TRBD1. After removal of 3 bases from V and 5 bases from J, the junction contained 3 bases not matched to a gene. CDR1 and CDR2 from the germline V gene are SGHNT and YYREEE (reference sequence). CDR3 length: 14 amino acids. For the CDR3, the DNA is TGTGCCAGCAGCTGGACAGGGGGCGCGGAGACCCAGTACTTC. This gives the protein CASSWTGGAETQYF.

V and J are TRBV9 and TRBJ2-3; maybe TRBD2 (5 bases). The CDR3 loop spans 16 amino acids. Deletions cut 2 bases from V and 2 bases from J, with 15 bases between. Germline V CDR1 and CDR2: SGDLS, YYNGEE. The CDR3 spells CASSVMEAALTDTQYF. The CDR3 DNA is TGTGCCAGCAGCGTCATGGAGGCGGCCCTCACAGATACGCAGTATTTT. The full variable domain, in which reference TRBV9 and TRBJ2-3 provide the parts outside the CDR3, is DSGVTQTPKHLITATGQRVTLRCSPRSGDLSVYWYQQSLDQGLQFLIQYYNGEERAKGNILERFSAQQFPDLHSELNLSSLELGDSALYFCASSVMEAALTDTQYFGPGTRLTVL.

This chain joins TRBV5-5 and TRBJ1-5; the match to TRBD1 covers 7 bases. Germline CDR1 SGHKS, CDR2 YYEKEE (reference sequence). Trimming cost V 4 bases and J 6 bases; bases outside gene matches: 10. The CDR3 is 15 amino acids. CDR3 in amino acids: CASSINDRAFQPQHF. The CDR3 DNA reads TGTGCCAGCAGCATCAATGACAGGGCGTTTCAGCCCCAGCATTTT.

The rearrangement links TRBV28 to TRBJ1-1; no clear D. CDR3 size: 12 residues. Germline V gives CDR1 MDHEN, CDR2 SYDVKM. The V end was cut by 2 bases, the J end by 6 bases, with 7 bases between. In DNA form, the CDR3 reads TGTGCCAGCAGTTTAAAGGCAGCTGAAGCTTTCTTT. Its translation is CASSLKAAEAFF.

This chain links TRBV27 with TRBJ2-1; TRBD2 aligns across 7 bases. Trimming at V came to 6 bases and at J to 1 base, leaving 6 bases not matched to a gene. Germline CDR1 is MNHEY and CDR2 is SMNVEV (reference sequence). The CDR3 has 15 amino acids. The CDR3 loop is CASSPLAESYNEQFF. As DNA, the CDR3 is TGTGCCAGCAGCCCTCTAGCGGAGTCCTACAATGAGCAGTTCTTC.

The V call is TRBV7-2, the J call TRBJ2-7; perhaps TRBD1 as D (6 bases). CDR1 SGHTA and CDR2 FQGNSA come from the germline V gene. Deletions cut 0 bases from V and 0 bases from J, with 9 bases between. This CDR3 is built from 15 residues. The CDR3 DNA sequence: TGTGCCAGCAGCTTAGCGCAGGGGATCTCCTACGAGCAGTACTTC. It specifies CASSLAQGISYEQYF.

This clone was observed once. In DNA, the CDR3 is TGTGCCAGTCCTACAGGAGCCGATGATAGCAATCAGCCCCAGCATTTT. Translating gives CASPTGADDSNQPQHF. This chain uses TRBV19 with TRBJ1-5, with D tentatively TRBD1 (5 bases). V was shortened by 8 bases and J by 0 bases, with 17 bases between the two germline ends. Looked up from germline, CDR1 is LNHDA and CDR2 is SQIVND (reference sequence). CDR3 length equals 16 residues.

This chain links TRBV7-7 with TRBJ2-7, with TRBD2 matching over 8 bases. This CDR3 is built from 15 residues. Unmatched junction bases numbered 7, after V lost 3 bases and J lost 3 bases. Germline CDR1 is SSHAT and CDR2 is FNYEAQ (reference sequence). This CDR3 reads CASSFRAGADYEQYF. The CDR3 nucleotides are TGTGCCAGCAGCTTCAGAGCGGGAGCGGACTACGAGCAGTACTTC.